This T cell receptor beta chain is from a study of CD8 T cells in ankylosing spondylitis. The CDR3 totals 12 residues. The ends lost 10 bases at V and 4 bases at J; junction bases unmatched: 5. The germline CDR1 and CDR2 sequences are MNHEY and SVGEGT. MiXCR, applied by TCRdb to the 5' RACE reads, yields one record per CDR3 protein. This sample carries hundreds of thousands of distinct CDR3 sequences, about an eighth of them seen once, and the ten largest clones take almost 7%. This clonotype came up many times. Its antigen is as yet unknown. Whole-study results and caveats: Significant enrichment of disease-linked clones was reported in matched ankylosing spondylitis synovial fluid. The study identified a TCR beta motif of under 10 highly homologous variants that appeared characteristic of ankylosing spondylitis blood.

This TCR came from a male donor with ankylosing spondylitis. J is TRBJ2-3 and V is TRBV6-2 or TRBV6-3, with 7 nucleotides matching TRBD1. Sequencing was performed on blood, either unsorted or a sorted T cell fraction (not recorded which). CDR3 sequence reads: CATEGAADTQYF. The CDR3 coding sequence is TGTGCCACAGAGGGGGCCGCAGATACGCAGTATTTT.